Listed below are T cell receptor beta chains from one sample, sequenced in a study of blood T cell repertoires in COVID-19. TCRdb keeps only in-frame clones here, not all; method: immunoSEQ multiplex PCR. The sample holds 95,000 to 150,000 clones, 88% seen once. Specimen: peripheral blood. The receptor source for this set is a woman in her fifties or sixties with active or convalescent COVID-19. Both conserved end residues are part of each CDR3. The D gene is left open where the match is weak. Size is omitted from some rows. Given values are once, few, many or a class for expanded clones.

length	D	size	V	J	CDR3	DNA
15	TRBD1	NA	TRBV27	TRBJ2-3	CASRPNDRGTDTQYF	TGTGCCAGCAGGCCGAACGACAGGGGAACCGATACGCAGTATTTT
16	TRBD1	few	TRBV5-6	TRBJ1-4	CASSLEGAIPNEKLFF	TGTGCCAGCAGCTTGGAGGGGGCGATACCTAATGAAAAACTGTTTTTT
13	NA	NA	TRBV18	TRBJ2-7	CASGSGLSYEQYF	TGTGCCAGCGGGAGCGGGTTATCCTACGAGCAGTACTTC
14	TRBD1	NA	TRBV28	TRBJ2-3	CASIPGQGTDTQYF	TGTGCCAGCATTCCGGGACAGGGGACAGATACGCAGTATTTT
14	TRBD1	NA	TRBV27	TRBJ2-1	CASSLGTGGNEQFF	TGTGCCAGCAGTTTAGGGACAGGGGGCAATGAGCAGTTCTTC
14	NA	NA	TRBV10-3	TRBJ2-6	CAISGAAFANVLTF	TGTGCCATCAGTGGGGCCGCTTTTGCCAACGTCCTGACTTTC
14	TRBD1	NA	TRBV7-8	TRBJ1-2	CASSLRQGTYGYTF	TGTGCCAGCAGCTTGAGACAGGGTACCTATGGCTACACCTTC
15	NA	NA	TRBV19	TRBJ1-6	CASTPSGSYNSPLHF	TGTGCCAGTACGCCCTCGGGGTCCTATAATTCACCCCTCCACTTT
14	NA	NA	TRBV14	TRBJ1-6	CASSQEVGGSPLHF	TGTGCCAGCAGCCAAGAAGTTGGAGGGTCACCCCTCCACTTT
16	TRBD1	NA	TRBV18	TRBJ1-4	CASSPKRQGINEKLFF	TGTGCCAGCTCACCGAAGAGACAGGGGATTAATGAAAAACTGTTTTTT
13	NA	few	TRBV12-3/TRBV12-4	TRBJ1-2	CASSFSGSGGYTF	TGTGCCAGCAGCTTCTCAGGAAGTGGTGGCTACACCTTC
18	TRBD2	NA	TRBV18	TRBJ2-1	CASSPPGLAGGLNNEQFF	TGTGCCAGCTCACCACCGGGACTAGCGGGAGGATTAAACAATGAGCAGTTCTTC
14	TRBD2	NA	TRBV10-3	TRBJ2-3	CAISEGLAGDTQYF	TGTGCCATCAGTGAAGGACTAGCGGGAGATACGCAGTATTTT
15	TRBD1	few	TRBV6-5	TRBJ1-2	CASSLGTATNYGYTF	TGTGCCAGCAGCCTAGGGACAGCCACTAACTATGGCTACACCTTC
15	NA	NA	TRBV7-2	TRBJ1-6	CASSQRYQGSSPLHF	TGTGCCAGCAGCCAACGATACCAGGGGTCTTCACCCCTCCACTTT
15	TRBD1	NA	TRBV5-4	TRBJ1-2	CASSPPRQGSGGYTF	TGTGCCAGCAGCCCCCCTAGACAGGGCTCTGGTGGCTACACCTTC
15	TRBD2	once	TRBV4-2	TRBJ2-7	CASSPGGAITYEQYF	TGTGCCAGCAGCCCCGGGGGGGCTATCACCTACGAGCAGTACTTC
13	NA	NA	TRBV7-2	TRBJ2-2	CASSSTGTGELFF	TGTGCCAGCAGCTCAACGGGGACCGGGGAGCTGTTTTTT
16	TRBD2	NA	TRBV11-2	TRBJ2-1	CASSPLGSGGYNEQFF	TGTGCCAGCAGTCCCCTTGGTAGCGGGGGCTACAATGAGCAGTTCTTC
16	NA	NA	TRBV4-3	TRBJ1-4	CASSQVDRTENEKLFF	TGCGCCAGCAGCCAGGTCGACAGGACGGAAAATGAAAAACTGTTTTTT
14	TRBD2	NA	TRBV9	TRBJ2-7	CASLWTSGSREQYF	TGTGCCAGCCTTTGGACTAGCGGGAGTCGGGAGCAGTACTTC
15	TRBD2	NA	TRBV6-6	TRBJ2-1	CASSKGLALYNEQFF	TGTGCCAGCAGTAAGGGACTAGCGCTTTACAATGAGCAGTTCTTC
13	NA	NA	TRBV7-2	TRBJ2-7	CASSSDSFYEQYF	TGTGCCAGCAGCTCGGACAGTTTCTACGAGCAGTACTTC
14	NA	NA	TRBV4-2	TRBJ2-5	CASSQEGDVETQYF	TGTGCCAGCAGCCAAGAAGGGGATGTAGAGACCCAGTACTTC
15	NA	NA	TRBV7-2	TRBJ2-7	CASSPGRDRSYEQYF	TGTGCCAGCAGCCCGGGGCGGGACAGATCCTACGAGCAGTACTTC
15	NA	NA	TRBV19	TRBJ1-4	CASSPRGLTYEKLFF	TGTGCCAGTAGTCCACGGGGATTGACCTATGAAAAACTGTTTTTT
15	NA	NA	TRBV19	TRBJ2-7	CASSIARGNAYEQYF	TGTGCCAGTAGTATAGCTCGGGGTAACGCCTACGAGCAGTACTTC
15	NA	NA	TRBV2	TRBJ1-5	CASSPEGGGFQPQHF	TGTGCCAGCAGTCCGGAGGGGGGGGGATTCCAGCCCCAGCATTTT
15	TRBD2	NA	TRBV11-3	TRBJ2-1	CASSSRLAGGNEQFF	TGTGCCAGCAGCTCCCGACTAGCGGGAGGGAATGAGCAGTTCTTC
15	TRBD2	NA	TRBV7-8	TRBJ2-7	CASSPGGTSRYEQYF	TGTGCCAGCAGCCCAGGCGGGACTAGCCGCTACGAGCAGTACTTC
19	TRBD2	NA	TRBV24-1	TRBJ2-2	CATSDRTLRTSENTGELFF	TGTGCCACCAGTGACCGGACCCTAAGGACTAGCGAAAACACCGGGGAGCTGTTTTTT
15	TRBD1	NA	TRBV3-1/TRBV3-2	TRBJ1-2	CASSPWDRGGEGYTF	TGTGCCAGCAGCCCATGGGACAGGGGTGGTGAAGGCTACACCTTC
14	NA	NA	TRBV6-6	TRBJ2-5	CASRPRLDLETQYF	TGTGCCAGCAGACCCCGACTAGACCTAGAGACCCAGTACTTC
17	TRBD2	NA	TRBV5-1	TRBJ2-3	CASSLAGTSGSIDTQYF	TGCGCCAGCAGCTTGGCCGGGACTAGCGGGAGTATAGATACGCAGTATTTT
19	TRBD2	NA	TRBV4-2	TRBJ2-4	CASSQDPTGLASVKNIQYF	TGTGCCAGCAGCCAAGATCCAACGGGACTAGCGTCAGTCAAAAACATTCAGTACTTC